These 32 T cell receptor beta chains share one sample of origin, sequenced in a study of T cell repertoires in cytomegalovirus infection. TCRdb processed the reads anew with MiXCR; each CDR3 protein has one entry. In the table there are about 360,000 distinct CDR3 sequences, around a sixth of which are singletons. Sequencing was carried out using PBMCs. Source of these receptors: a human donor in good health (CMV status not recorded). Some clones in this sample may be carry-over from other donors' samples.

A few counts support this clonotype. The genes are TRBV12-3 or TRBV12-4 and TRBJ2-1; D is uncertain. The CDR3 covers 14 residues. V lost 3 bases, J lost 0 bases, and 6 bases lay in between. The CDR3 region is CASSFWGSYNEQFF. The CDR3 DNA follows: TGTGCCAGCAGTTTTTGGGGCTCCTACAATGAGCAGTTCTTC.

This clonotype has a count of ten or more. The gene calls are TRBV7-2 and TRBJ1-4; TRBD1 matches at 8 bases. Germline values: CDR1 SGHTA, CDR2 FQGNSA. The CDR3 is 15 residues long. The trim removed 4 bases at V and 6 bases at J, leaving 7 bases unmatched. CDR3 DNA: TGTGCCAGCAGCTCCAGGGGGACAGGTTATGAAAAACTGTTTTTT. Its protein is CASSSRGTGYEKLFF.

The chain carries TRBV7-2 and TRBJ2-1; D possibly corresponds to TRBD1 (6 bases). Germline V gene sequence: CDR1 SGHTA, CDR2 FQGNSA. The CDR3 sequence is 15 residues long. The V gene lost 7 bases and the J gene lost 4 bases, with 17 bases spanning the gap. CDR3 in DNA: TGTGCCAGCACCCAGGGGACACCCACTTACAATGAGCAGTTCTTC. It is translated as CASTQGTPTYNEQFF.

The CDR3: CASSPMRGGRDGYTF. In DNA, the CDR3 is TGTGCCAGCAGTCCTATGAGGGGGGGTAGGGACGGCTACACCTTC. The chain joins TRBV28 to TRBJ1-2, with TRBD1 as a possible D gene (6 bases). Between the trimmed V and J ends, which lost 5 bases and 8 bases, there was a span of 21 bases. CDR3 length: 15 amino acids. Per germline, CDR1 MDHEN and CDR2 SYDVKM.

This clonotype has a handful of counts. The chain employs TRBV11-2 and TRBJ1-5; TRBD1 is a possible D gene (5 bases). Per germline, CDR1 SGHAT and CDR2 FQNNGV. Trimming removed 0 bases at V and 5 bases at J, with 11 bases between. The CDR3 extends over 15 amino acids. Here the CDR3 DNA reads TGTGCCAGCAGCTTAGATCTAGGGGTATATCAGCCCCAGCATTTT. Its protein is CASSLDLGVYQPQHF.

This sequence joins TRBV30 and TRBJ2-2; no definite D call. The CDR3 runs to 11 residues. V lost 3 bases and J 8 bases, leaving 7 bases between the germline ends. Germline V gene data show CDR1 as GTSNPN and CDR2 as SVGIG (reference sequence). CDR3 DNA: TGTGCCTGGAGCCTCGGGGGGGAGCTGTTTTTT. It yields the protein CAWSLGGELFF.

The table lists this clonotype with many counts. The chain employs TRBV7-2 and TRBJ2-5; D ambiguous. V lost 1 base and J lost 7, with 16 bases in between. The CDR3 spans 15 residues. The germline V gene encodes CDR1 SGHTA and CDR2 FQGNSA. The CDR3 here is CASSLVGRTLGTQYF. As DNA, the CDR3 is TGTGCCAGCAGCTTAGTCGGCAGAACCCTCGGGACCCAGTACTTC.

The chain couples TRBV27 to TRBJ1-2; TRBD1 matches at 9 bases. The CDR3 runs 14 residues. Germline-derived CDR1 and CDR2 are MNHEY and SMNVEV (reference sequence). With V trimmed by 5 bases and J by 7 bases, 8 bases remained unmatched. CDR3 loop: CASSRAGTGPGYTF. Written as DNA, the CDR3 is TGTGCCAGCAGTAGGGCCGGGACAGGGCCTGGCTACACCTTC.

This rearrangement joins TRBV6-2 or TRBV6-3 to TRBJ2-7, with 8 bases fitting TRBD2. Trimming took 2 bases from V and 2 from J; bases not matched to a gene: 5. Germline loops: CDR1 MNHEY, CDR2 SVGEGT. The CDR3 extends over 15 amino acids. The CDR3 sequence: CASSYEAGGTYEQYF. The DNA of the CDR3 is TGTGCCAGCAGTTACGAGGCGGGAGGAACCTACGAGCAGTACTTC.

This clonotype was recorded many times. The rearrangement links TRBV12-3 or TRBV12-4 to TRBJ2-1; D is possibly TRBD2 (5 bases). The V end was cut by 3 bases, the J end by 2 bases, with 14 bases between. This CDR3 spans 16 amino acids. The chain's CDR3 is CASSLVQRTPYNEQFF. In DNA form, the CDR3 reads TGTGCCAGCAGTTTGGTACAGCGGACCCCCTACAATGAGCAGTTCTTC.

V usage is TRBV5-1 and J usage is TRBJ2-5; no reliable D call. This CDR3 is built from 15 residues. CDR1 and CDR2 from the germline V gene are SGHRS and YFSETQ. V gave up 4 bases and J gave up 0 bases, with 13 bases separating them. Written as DNA, the CDR3 is TGCGCCAGCAGCCCCAGGACCTTTTACCAAGAGACCCAGTACTTC. This translates into CASSPRTFYQETQYF.

V and J are TRBV30 and TRBJ2-1; 7 nucleotides match TRBD1. The CDR3 consists of 16 residues. Unmatched junction bases numbered 15, after V lost 3 bases and J lost 7 bases. The V gene's germline CDR1 is GTSNPN and CDR2 SVGIG (reference sequence). In DNA form, the CDR3 reads TGTGCCTGGAGAGACAGGGTCACAGGACGGAGGAATGAGCAGTTCTTC. The encoded protein is CAWRDRVTGRRNEQFF.

The rearrangement joins TRBV20-1 to TRBJ2-2, with D maybe TRBD1 (6 bases). The germline V and J ends were trimmed by 2 bases and 7 bases, with 14 bases remaining between them. The CDR3 runs 14 residues. The V gene's germline CDR1 is DFQATT and CDR2 SNEGSKA (reference sequence). This CDR3 is CSARTTGYFGELFF. The CDR3 DNA reads TGCAGTGCTAGAACTACAGGGTATTTCGGGGAGCTGTTTTTT.

This clonotype has ten or more counts. The chain recombines TRBV7-2 with TRBJ1-2; D is perhaps TRBD1 (5 bases). Trimming pared 8 bases from V and 0 bases from J, leaving 16 bases between. Germline V gene data show CDR1 as SGHTA and CDR2 as FQGNSA. The CDR3 runs to 15 residues. The CDR3 DNA sequence: TGTGCCAGCGTGGGGGGGTTCGCATCTAACTATGGCTACACCTTC. Translating gives CASVGGFASNYGYTF.

There are a few counts of this clonotype. The chain joins TRBV6-6 to TRBJ2-7; D tentatively fits TRBD1 or TRBD2 (5 bases each). The length of the CDR3 is 15 residues. Germline CDR1 and CDR2: MNHNY and SVGAGI (reference sequence). V lost 2 bases to trimming and J lost 3 bases, with 14 bases between them. The CDR3 DNA sequence: TGTGCCAGCAGTTACGCCGGGACGGTCGACTACGAGCAGTACTTC. Its protein product is CASSYAGTVDYEQYF.

The sample holds many counts of this clonotype. The rearrangement uses TRBV4-3 and TRBJ2-1; D gene unclear. V lost 2 bases to trimming and J lost 2 bases, with 10 bases between them. The CDR3 spans 15 residues. Germline values: CDR1 LGHNA, CDR2 YSLEER. The CDR3 sequence is CASSQLAAPYNEQFF. In nucleotides, the CDR3 is TGCGCCAGCAGCCAATTGGCCGCCCCCTACAATGAGCAGTTCTTC.

This sequence joins TRBV10-3 and TRBJ2-1; D is undetermined. The ends were cut back, 10 bases at V and 0 bases at J, with 7 bases in the middle. The CDR3 is 12 residues long. The germline V gene has CDR1 ENHRY and CDR2 SYGVKD. The chain's CDR3 is CATHGSYNEQFF. The CDR3 nucleotides are TGTGCCACTCATGGCTCCTACAATGAGCAGTTCTTC.

There are many counts of this clonotype. The CDR3 reads CASSYQGGSSYEQYF. As DNA, the CDR3 is TGTGCCAGCAGCTATCAGGGGGGCAGCTCCTACGAGCAGTACTTC. This chain links TRBV7-2 with TRBJ2-7; D possibly corresponds to TRBD1 (7 bases). The germline V gene has CDR1 SGHTA and CDR2 FQGNSA. V dropped 4 bases and J dropped 0 bases, with 13 bases sitting between them. The CDR3 spans 15 residues.

There are many counts of this clonotype. CDR3 protein: CASSPWGASKETQYF. The DNA of the CDR3 is TGTGCCAGCAGCCCCTGGGGGGCTAGCAAAGAGACCCAGTACTTC. V is TRBV7-6 and J is TRBJ2-5; D could derive from TRBD1 or TRBD2 (6 bases each). CDR3 size: 15 residues. V lost 5 bases and J 3 bases, leaving 16 bases between the germline ends. Per germline, CDR1 SGHVS and CDR2 FNYEAQ.

The V and J genes are TRBV30 and TRBJ1-2; TRBD1 is a possible D gene (5 bases). The length of the CDR3 is 18 residues. The germline gives CDR1 GTSNPN, CDR2 SVGIG (reference sequence). V was pared by 0 bases and J by 0 bases, with 20 bases between. In DNA, the CDR3 is TGTGCCTGGAGTGTACGGTGGACATCCTCGATAGCTAACTATGGCTACACCTTC. Translated: CAWSVRWTSSIANYGYTF.

A few counts support this clonotype. This chain links TRBV23-1 with TRBJ1-1, with unresolved D. TRBV23-1 is annotated as an ORF whose role is uncertain. V was shortened by 2 bases and J by 1 base, with 5 bases between the two germline ends. The CDR3 runs 13 residues. This CDR3 reads CASSQPENTEAFF. The CDR3 DNA is TGCGCCAGCAGTCAACCGGAGAACACTGAAGCTTTCTTT.

This clonotype has a handful of counts. The V and J genes are TRBV6-5 and TRBJ2-5; 8 bases are a match to TRBD1. V was pared by 5 bases and J by 2 bases, with 4 bases of the junction left unmatched. This CDR3 is 14 amino acids long. The germline gives CDR1 MNHEY, CDR2 SVGAGI. The CDR3 DNA reads as TGTGCCAGCAGTACCAACAGGGGGCAAGAGACCCAGTACTTC. It codes for CASSTNRGQETQYF.

The chain recombines TRBV28 with TRBJ1-1, with D uncertain. CDR3 size: 13 residues. Per the germline V gene, CDR1 is MDHEN and CDR2 is SYDVKM. V lost 5 bases and J 5 bases, leaving 12 bases between the germline ends. CDR3 amino acids: CASSPNRGTEAFF. The CDR3 DNA is TGTGCCAGCAGTCCGAATCGTGGTACTGAAGCTTTCTTT.

The chain joins TRBV2 to TRBJ2-1; 7 nucleotides line up with TRBD2. Trimming took 6 bases from V and 6 from J; bases not matched to a gene: 14. This CDR3 has 16 amino acids. Germline values: CDR1 SNHLY, CDR2 FYNNEI. DNA for the CDR3: TGTGCCAGCAGCTCAGTAGGGCTTCTAGCGGTCAATGAGCAGTTCTTC. This codes for CASSSVGLLAVNEQFF.

This clonotype was observed at least ten times. The chain recombines TRBV7-2 with TRBJ2-3; TRBD2 aligns across 11 bases. This CDR3 has 19 amino acids. V shed 1 base and J 3 bases; nucleotides not matched to a gene: 12. The germline V gene encodes CDR1 SGHTA and CDR2 FQGNSA. The CDR3 region has the DNA TGTGCCAGCAGCTTAGTCTTTGACCTAGCGGGAGGTAGTACAGATACGCAGTATTTT. As protein: CASSLVFDLAGGSTDTQYF.

This clonotype was observed a few times. The chain recombines TRBV5-1 with TRBJ1-4; a weak D match, TRBD1 (5 bases). Per germline, CDR1 SGHRS and CDR2 YFSETQ. Trimming took 0 bases from V and 5 from J, leaving 11 bases between them. The CDR3 totals 15 residues. CDR3 loop: CASSLEGRRNEKLFF. DNA of the CDR3: TGCGCCAGCAGCTTGGAGGGGCGAAGGAATGAAAAACTGTTTTTT.

The V gene is TRBV10-3, the J gene TRBJ2-3; D is tentatively TRBD1 or TRBD2 (5 bases each). V was clipped by 7 bases and J by 5 bases, with 10 bases between them. Germline V gene sequence: CDR1 ENHRY, CDR2 SYGVKD. The CDR3 has 12 residues. The CDR3 loop is CAIMGVGDTQYF. The CDR3 DNA is TGTGCCATCATGGGGGTTGGAGATACGCAGTATTTT.

This clonotype was counted between two and nine times. V usage is TRBV29-1 and J usage is TRBJ1-2, with D maybe TRBD1 (5 bases). The CDR3 spans 14 residues. Trimming pared 1 base from V and 5 bases from J, leaving 14 bases between. CDR1 SQVTM and CDR2 ANQGSEA come from the germline V gene. The CDR3 coding sequence is TGCAGCGTTGAAGTCGGTGAGGGGCCATATGGCTACACCTTC. It yields the protein CSVEVGEGPYGYTF. The whole variable domain, filled in from reference TRBV29-1 and TRBJ1-2, reads SAVISQKPSRDICQRGTSLTIQCQVDSQVTMMFWYRQQPGQSLTLIATANQGSEATYESGFVIDKFPISRPNLTFSTLTVSNMSPEDSSIYLCSVEVGEGPYGYTFGSGTRLTVV.

This clonotype was recorded at least ten times. The chain has TRBV12-3 or TRBV12-4 and TRBJ1-5, with D hard to call. V was pared by 5 bases and J by 3 bases, with 11 bases between. This CDR3 comprises 14 residues. The CDR3 here is CASSPREYNQPQHF. The CDR3 DNA sequence: TGTGCCAGCAGTCCTAGGGAATACAATCAGCCCCAGCATTTT.

This chain connects TRBV12-3 or TRBV12-4 to TRBJ2-1; 7 bases align to TRBD2. CDR3 length: 15 amino acids. The J segment lost 5 bases and the V segment lost 2 bases, leaving 6 bases of the junction unmatched. This chain's CDR3 is CASSLTGGQDNEQFF. CDR3 sequence (DNA): TGTGCCAGCAGTTTAACGGGAGGCCAAGACAATGAGCAGTTCTTC.

This clonotype has a handful of counts. This chain connects TRBV2 to TRBJ1-4, with D possibly matching TRBD1 (6 bases). The CDR3 is made up of 15 amino acids. Germline V lookup: CDR1 SNHLY, CDR2 FYNNEI. V lost 5 bases to trimming and J lost 1 base, with 11 bases between them. The CDR3 DNA reads as TGTGCCAGCAGTAATTTACAGGGAACTAATGAAAAACTGTTTTTT. Its protein product is CASSNLQGTNEKLFF.

CDR3 region: CATSRDSGSYEQYF. CDR3 nucleotides: TGTGCCACCAGCAGAGATTCCGGATCCTACGAGCAGTACTTC. J is TRBJ2-7 and V is TRBV15; D remains unclear. The germline V gene encodes CDR1 LNHNV and CDR2 YYDKDF (reference sequence). With 0 bases removed from V and 1 base from J, the gap between germline ends came to 7 bases. CDR3 length: 14 residues.